This T cell receptor beta chain is from a study of T cell repertoires in ileal Crohn's disease. Overall study: Median disease duration was nearly eight years; approximately 32% smoked at surgery. Operated complications were stricturing disease (roughly 60%) and penetrating disease (around 40%).

About 500 nanograms of biopsy DNA per sample underwent TCRB immunosequencing. TCRdb keeps only in-frame clones here, not all; method: immunoSEQ multiplex PCR. The data show over 9,000 clones, with 75% to 85% seen just once and around 15% held by the top ten. This sample's time point: neoterminal ileum biopsy at postoperative endoscopy, about 6 months after surgery. Study-level findings and limits: All patients with clonality above 26.8% had endoscopic recurrence.

About this clone: What it binds is unknown.

This CDR3 contains 14 residues. Germline values: CDR1 MRHNA, CDR2 SNTAGT. V shed 5 bases, J shed 2 bases, and the junction held 5 bases outside the gene matches. The specimen was ileal tissue. The chain carries TRBV6-4 and TRBJ2-5, with 7 bases fitting TRBD2. The origin of this receptor is an adult with Crohn's disease. This chain's CDR3 is CASSPSGEQETQYF. CDR3 DNA: TGTGCCAGCAGTCCCAGCGGGGAGCAAGAGACCCAGTACTTC.